Listed below are T cell receptor beta chains from one sample, sequenced in a study of T cells after yellow fever vaccination. TCRdb recomputed calls from the 5' RACE reads with MiXCR, one row per CDR3 protein. The table includes 450,000 to 650,000 distinct CDR3 sequences, 13% detected once. The sample here was PBMCs, taken on the day of the yellow fever booster vaccination. The receptors stem from a man in his thirties or forties who received the YFV17D yellow fever vaccine. Each CDR3 is given with its conserved first and last residue. The order of the fields is J gene, V gene, D gene, clone size, CDR3 protein, CDR3 DNA. A D gene is named only where the DNA matches it firmly. Clone size is stated in some rows and not others, as once, few, many or a class when expanded.

TRBJ1-6	TRBV6-2/TRBV6-3	TRBD1	NA	CASSALRQGARSPLHF	TGTGCCAGCAGTGCCCTTCGACAGGGGGCGCGATCACCCCTCCACTTT
TRBJ2-7	TRBV7-6	TRBD2	NA	CASSVPPTQGTSSSYEQYF	TGTGCCAGCAGCGTCCCTCCGACCCAGGGGACTAGCAGCTCCTACGAGCAGTACTTC
TRBJ2-6	TRBV28	NA	NA	CASRYGVVGANVLTF	TGTGCCAGCAGATATGGGGTTGTGGGGGCCAACGTCCTGACTTTC
TRBJ1-2	TRBV7-8	NA	many	CASSSLTENYGYTF	TGTGCCAGCAGCTCCCTGACAGAGAACTATGGCTACACCTTC
TRBJ1-1	TRBV6-1	NA	NA	CASIALGLKNTEAFF	TGTGCCAGCATCGCTCTGGGACTGAAGAACACTGAAGCTTTCTTT
TRBJ2-5	TRBV12-5	TRBD2	NA	CASGLGTSGFQETQYF	TGTGCTAGTGGTTTGGGGACTAGCGGATTCCAAGAGACCCAGTACTTC
TRBJ2-3	TRBV20-1	NA	NA	CSPSWGSGTDTQYF	TGCAGCCCCTCGTGGGGATCGGGCACAGATACGCAGTATTTT
TRBJ2-7	TRBV7-2	TRBD1	many	CASSFDRGYEQYF	TGTGCCAGCAGCTTCGACAGGGGATACGAGCAGTACTTC
TRBJ1-3	TRBV10-3	TRBD1	few	CAISGDRVGNTIYF	TGTGCCATCAGTGGGGACAGGGTTGGAAACACCATATATTTT
TRBJ2-1	TRBV20-1	NA	once	CSAVMLSGAEQFF	TGCAGTGCCGTAATGCTATCGGGGGCTGAGCAGTTCTTC
TRBJ2-5	TRBV7-2	NA	few	CASSLDGTATGETQYF	TGTGCCAGCAGCTTAGATGGCACGGCAACTGGGGAGACCCAGTACTTC
TRBJ2-1	TRBV24-1	NA	NA	CATSFTGNEQFF	TGTGCCACCAGTTTTACGGGCAATGAGCAGTTCTTC
TRBJ2-1	TRBV19	NA	once	CASKSGDSYNEQFF	TGTGCCAGTAAATCCGGTGACAGTTACAATGAGCAGTTCTTC
TRBJ2-7	TRBV4-3	TRBD2	NA	CASSQEVREDYEQYF	TGCGCCAGCAGCCAAGAGGTTCGGGAGGACTACGAGCAGTACTTC
TRBJ2-3	TRBV6-2/TRBV6-3	NA	many	CASSFVGTGDTQYF	TGTGCCAGCAGTTTCGTCGGGACGGGGGATACGCAGTATTTT